These 26 T cell receptor beta chains originate from one sample sequenced in a study of cytomegalovirus exposure and HLA in healthy donors. The PCR was carried out with 60 Vbeta primers and 13 Jbeta primers. Data came from immunoSEQ multiplex PCR; TCRdb stores just in-frame clones and leaves some out. This table holds about 90,000 clones, roughly 78% found once. The sample consisted of PBMCs. The receptors were sampled from a woman between 40 and 50 years old in good health and CMV-seropositive.

DNA for the CDR3: TGTGCCAGCAGCTTAGCCAGGGGGAGAAATGAAAAACTGTTTTTT. It codes for CASSLARGRNEKLFF. The V and J genes are TRBV11-2 and TRBJ1-4; 7 nucleotides line up with TRBD1. Trimming cost V 1 base and J 5 bases; bases outside gene matches: 4. This CDR3 contains 15 residues. In germline, CDR1 is SGHAT, CDR2 FQNNGV.

The chain recombines TRBV19 with TRBJ2-1; 9 bases align to TRBD2. The CDR3 extends over 15 amino acids. V shed 6 bases, J shed 2 bases, and the junction held 5 bases outside the gene matches. Germline CDR1 reads LNHDA; CDR2 reads SQIVND (reference sequence). CDR3 loop: CASSVGTSPYNEQFF. CDR3 nucleotides: TGTGCCAGTAGCGTGGGGACTAGCCCCTACAATGAGCAGTTCTTC.

The chain carries TRBV28 and TRBJ1-1; D not certain. V was shortened by 5 bases and J by 0 bases, with 16 bases between the two germline ends. The CDR3 has 16 amino acids. The germline V gene has CDR1 MDHEN and CDR2 SYDVKM. CDR3 in DNA: TGTGCCAGCAGTCTCGTGTTGGCTCTTATGAACACTGAAGCTTTCTTT. Protein sequence: CASSLVLALMNTEAFF.

In its sample, this clone was seen a few times. The V and J genes are TRBV20-1 and TRBJ2-1; no clear D. CDR3 size: 11 residues. V shed 5 bases and J shed 5 bases, with 7 bases lying between them. Germline V gene data show CDR1 as DFQATT and CDR2 as SNEGSKA (reference sequence). The CDR3 nucleotides are TGCAGTGCTCCCACAGACAATGAGCAGTTCTTC. Translation: CSAPTDNEQFF.

CDR3 DNA sequence: TGTGCCTGGAGTCGGGGTATAGATCAGCCCCAGCATTTT. This sequence encodes CAWSRGIDQPQHF. The V gene is TRBV30, the J gene TRBJ1-5; D call uncertain. V was trimmed by 2 bases and J by 5 bases, leaving 10 bases between them. From germline, CDR1 is GTSNPN and CDR2 SVGIG (reference sequence). CDR3 length: 13 residues.

This clone was observed a single time. This chain uses TRBV13 with TRBJ2-5, with a weak D call TRBD2 (6 bases). Trimming took off 5 bases at V and 11 bases at J, with 18 bases between the two ends. CDR1 is PRHDT, CDR2 FYEKMQ, per germline (reference sequence). There are 13 residues in the CDR3. The CDR3: CASSLRLEGEQYF. Written as DNA, the CDR3 is TGTGCCAGCAGCCTGAGACTAGAAGGTGAGCAGTACTTC.

This CDR3 is CASRARGLNTEAFF. For the CDR3, the DNA is TGTGCCAGCAGGGCCAGGGGATTGAACACTGAAGCTTTCTTT. This sequence joins TRBV6-1 and TRBJ1-1; TRBD1 is a possible D gene (6 bases). This CDR3 is 14 amino acids long. In germline, CDR1 is MNHNS, CDR2 SASEGT. With 6 bases removed from V and 0 bases from J, the gap between germline ends came to 11 bases.

Turning to this clone: The junction shows a germline mismatch at one end, possibly a read error. The genes are TRBV28 and TRBJ2-7; D is perhaps TRBD2 (6 bases). CDR3 size: 18 residues. CDR1 and CDR2 (germline): MDHEN, SYDVKM. The CDR3 nucleotides read TGTGCCAGCAGTCTTCCCCTCTCGCTTAGCGGTAGGTCCTACGACCAGTACTTC. As protein: CASSLPLSLSGRSYDQYF. Drawing the rest from reference TRBV28 and TRBJ2-7, the complete variable domain is DVKVTQSSRYLVKRTGEKVFLECVQDMDHENMFWYRQDPGLGLRLIYFSYDVKMKEKGDIPEGYSVSREKKERFSLILESASTNQTSMYLCASSLPLSLSGRSYDQYFGPGTRLTVT.

The sample holds a few counts of this clone. This chain links TRBV11-3 with TRBJ2-2; D is perhaps TRBD2 (6 bases). V lost 5 bases and J lost 5, with 15 bases in between. Germline loops: CDR1 SGHNT, CDR2 YENEEA. The CDR3 is made up of 15 amino acids. The CDR3 is CASSPLAVGTGELFF. The CDR3, as DNA: TGTGCCAGCAGCCCACTAGCAGTGGGAACCGGGGAGCTGTTTTTT. The full variable domain, with the rest looked up from reference TRBV11-3 and TRBJ2-2, is EAGVVQSPRYKIIEKKQPVAFWCNPISGHNTLYWYLQNLGQGPELLIRYENEEAVDDSQLPKDRFSAERLKGVDSTLKIQPAELGDSAVYLCASSPLAVGTGELFFGEGSRLTVL.

CDR3 residues: CASRTNSRNYGYTF. The CDR3 nucleotides are TGTGCCAGCAGGACGAACAGCCGTAACTATGGCTACACCTTC. The V and J genes are TRBV6-6 and TRBJ1-2; D not certain. This CDR3 has 14 residues. The germline CDR1 and CDR2 sequences are MNHNY and SVGAGI (reference sequence). Trimming took 6 bases from V and 1 from J, leaving 12 bases between them.

This chain uses TRBV29-1 with TRBJ2-1, with D tentatively TRBD2 (5 bases). This CDR3 comprises 14 residues. V shed 3 bases and J shed 1 base, with 10 bases lying between them. Germline CDR1 reads SQVTM; CDR2 reads ANQGSEA. The CDR3 spells CSVESLASYNEQFF. The CDR3 coding sequence is TGCAGCGTTGAGTCTTTAGCGTCCTACAATGAGCAGTTCTTC.

This chain links TRBV5-1 with TRBJ2-3; 8 positions agree with TRBD1. The V gene end was trimmed by 0 bases and the J gene end by 4 bases; junction bases not matched to a gene: 7. There are 16 residues in the CDR3. Germline CDR1 reads SGHRS; CDR2 reads YFSETQ. CDR3 amino acids: CASSLVTRGLSDTQYF. In DNA, the CDR3 is TGCGCCAGCAGCTTGGTTACCAGGGGGCTCTCAGATACGCAGTATTTT.

This chain uses TRBV7-9 with TRBJ2-1, with a tentative D call TRBD2 (5 bases). The CDR3 consists of 15 residues. The V end was cut by 0 bases, the J end by 2 bases, with 8 bases between. CDR1 and CDR2 (germline): SEHNR, FQNEAQ (reference sequence). The CDR3: CASSLAGDPYNEQFF. CDR3 sequence (DNA): TGTGCCAGCAGCTTAGCGGGAGACCCCTACAATGAGCAGTTCTTC.

The genes are TRBV7-8 and TRBJ2-7; D gene unclear. CDR1 and CDR2 from the germline V gene are SGHVS and FQNEAQ. The CDR3 runs 12 residues. Trimming stripped 3 bases from V and 7 bases from J, with 10 bases between. CDR3 DNA sequence: TGTGCCAGCAGCTTTCTCTACGGTGAGCAGTACTTC. As protein: CASSFLYGEQYF. The full variable domain, in which reference TRBV7-8 and TRBJ2-7 provide the parts outside the CDR3, is GAGVSQSPRYKVAKRGQDVALRCDPISGHVSLFWYQQALGQGPEFLTYFQNEAQLDKSGLPSDRFFAERPEGSVSTLKIQRTQQEDSAVYLCASSFLYGEQYFGPGTRLTVT.

In its sample, this clone was seen a few times. The rearrangement links TRBV7-9 to TRBJ2-7, with 9 bases that match TRBD2. Trimming took 5 bases from V and 3 from J; bases not matched to a gene: 8. CDR3 size: 15 residues. The germline CDR1 and CDR2 sequences are SEHNR and FQNEAQ (reference sequence). In DNA, the CDR3 is TGTGCCAGCAGCCCAGGACTAGCGCTTATCTACGAGCAGTACTTC. This codes for CASSPGLALIYEQYF.

V usage is TRBV29-1 and J usage is TRBJ2-1, with 9 bases aligning to TRBD2. This CDR3 has 14 residues. Per the germline V gene, CDR1 is SQVTM and CDR2 is ANQGSEA. The trim removed 7 bases at V and 5 bases at J, leaving 9 bases unmatched. The CDR3 region has the DNA TGCAGCGGCGTGGGTAGCGGGGGCCACAATGAGCAGTTCTTC. Translating it yields CSGVGSGGHNEQFF.

The genes are TRBV19 and TRBJ1-2, with 10 nucleotides matching TRBD1. The CDR3 is 16 residues long. Germline V lookup: CDR1 LNHDA, CDR2 SQIVND (reference sequence). After removal of 7 bases from V and 8 bases from J, the junction contained 16 bases not matched to a gene. For the CDR3, the DNA is TGTGCCAGTACGACAGGGGGCTTTCAGGGTATCCGGGGCTACACCTTC. The encoded protein is CASTTGGFQGIRGYTF.

The chain recombines TRBV18 with TRBJ1-4; perhaps TRBD1 as D (5 bases). The germline CDR1 and CDR2 sequences are KGHSH and LQKENI. CDR3 length: 15 amino acids. Between the trimmed V and J ends, which lost 6 bases and 8 bases, there was a span of 19 bases. CDR3 coding DNA: TGTGCCAGCTCGCTACGAGAACTGGAGGGGGAAAAACTGTTTTTT. It is translated as CASSLRELEGEKLFF.

The gene calls are TRBV19 and TRBJ1-5; D is unresolved. Per germline, CDR1 LNHDA and CDR2 SQIVND (reference sequence). The length of the CDR3 is 16 residues. The ends were cut back, 7 bases at V and 1 base at J, with 17 bases in the middle. CDR3 nucleotide sequence: TGTGCCAGTAAAGTCTCCGGGATTGGAAGCAATCAGCCCCAGCATTTT. Residues: CASKVSGIGSNQPQHF.

The chain uses TRBV11-3 and TRBJ2-4, with D perhaps TRBD2 (6 bases). V was pared by 4 bases and J by 6 bases, with 10 bases between. In germline, CDR1 is SGHNT, CDR2 YENEEA. The CDR3 is 13 amino acids. Written as DNA, the CDR3 is TGTGCCAGCAGCTCAGGAGGGTCAAACATTCAGTACTTC. Protein: CASSSGGSNIQYF. The entire variable domain, with the rest obtained from reference TRBV11-3 and TRBJ2-4, is as follows: EAGVVQSPRYKIIEKKQPVAFWCNPISGHNTLYWYLQNLGQGPELLIRYENEEAVDDSQLPKDRFSAERLKGVDSTLKIQPAELGDSAVYLCASSSGGSNIQYFGAGTRLSVL.

The chain links TRBV7-2 to TRBJ1-2, with D perhaps TRBD1 (6 bases). The germline gives CDR1 SGHTA, CDR2 FQGNSA. V dropped 1 base and J dropped 5 bases, with 11 bases sitting between them. The CDR3 has 14 amino acids. The CDR3 loop reads CASSLGPGEYGYTF. The CDR3 region has the DNA TGTGCCAGCAGCTTAGGTCCAGGGGAATATGGCTACACCTTC.

This clone has just a few counts. This sequence joins TRBV7-3 and TRBJ2-7, with D possibly TRBD1 on 5 matching bases. Per the germline V gene, CDR1 is SGHTA and CDR2 is FQGTGA. The CDR3 has 14 residues. V shed 6 bases and J shed 5 bases, with 17 bases lying between them. The CDR3 DNA sequence: TGTGCCAGCAGGAATGGACCCCAAGGGGACGAGCAGTACTTC. This translates into CASRNGPQGDEQYF.

The CDR3, as DNA: TGTGCCAGCAGTTTATGGCGGGGGCAGGGAAACACCTACGAGCAGTACTTC. Its protein product is CASSLWRGQGNTYEQYF. The V gene is TRBV28, the J gene TRBJ2-7, with D tentatively TRBD2 (7 bases). The CDR3 is 17 residues long. Germline CDR1 reads MDHEN; CDR2 reads SYDVKM. Trimming removed 0 bases at V and 2 bases at J, with 17 bases between.

In regard to this clone: Germline is not matched at one junction end, which may reflect a read error. This sequence joins TRBV7-7 and TRBJ2-1, with a possible D match to TRBD1 (5 bases). CDR1 is SSHAT, CDR2 FNYEAQ, per germline (reference sequence). This CDR3 is built from 12 residues. The CDR3 DNA is TGTGCTAGCAGCTTAAGGGGCGGTGAGCAGTTCTTC. This sequence encodes CASSLRGGEQFF.

The CDR3 loop is CASSNSGGRTDTQYF. The CDR3, as DNA: TGTGCCAGCAGCAATAGCGGGGGGCGGACAGATACGCAGTATTTT. The gene calls are TRBV9 and TRBJ2-3, with 10 bases lining up with TRBD2. The V gene's germline CDR1 is SGDLS and CDR2 YYNGEE. The CDR3 runs to 15 residues. J lost 3 bases, V lost 4 bases, and 5 bases had no gene match.

The chain employs TRBV7-2 and TRBJ1-1; D is uncertain. The CDR3 is made up of 13 amino acids. CDR1 and CDR2 from the germline V gene are SGHTA and FQGNSA. The V gene lost 4 bases and the J gene lost 1 base, with 7 bases spanning the gap. The CDR3 loop is CASSYNQNTEAFF. DNA for the CDR3: TGTGCCAGCAGCTACAACCAGAACACTGAAGCTTTCTTT.